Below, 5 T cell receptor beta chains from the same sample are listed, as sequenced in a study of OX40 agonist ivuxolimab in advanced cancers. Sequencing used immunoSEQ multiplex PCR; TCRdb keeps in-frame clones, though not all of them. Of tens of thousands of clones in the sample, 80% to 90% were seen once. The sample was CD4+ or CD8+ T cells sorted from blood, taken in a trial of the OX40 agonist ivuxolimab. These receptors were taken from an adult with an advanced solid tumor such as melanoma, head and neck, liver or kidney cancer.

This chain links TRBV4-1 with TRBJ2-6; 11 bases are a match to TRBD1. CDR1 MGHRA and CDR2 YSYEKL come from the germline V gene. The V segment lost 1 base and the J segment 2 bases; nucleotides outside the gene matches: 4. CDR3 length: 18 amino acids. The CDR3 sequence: CASSQGGQGATGANVLTF. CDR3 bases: TGCGCCAGCAGCCAAGGCGGACAGGGGGCGACTGGGGCCAACGTCCTGACTTTC.

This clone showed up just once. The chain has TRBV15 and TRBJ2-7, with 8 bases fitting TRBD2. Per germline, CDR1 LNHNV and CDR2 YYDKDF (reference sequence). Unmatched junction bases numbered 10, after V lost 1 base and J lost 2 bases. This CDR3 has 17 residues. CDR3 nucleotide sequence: TGTGCCACCAGCAGAGCGAGACGGGGGGGCCTCCCCTACGAGCAGTACTTC. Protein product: CATSRARRGGLPYEQYF.

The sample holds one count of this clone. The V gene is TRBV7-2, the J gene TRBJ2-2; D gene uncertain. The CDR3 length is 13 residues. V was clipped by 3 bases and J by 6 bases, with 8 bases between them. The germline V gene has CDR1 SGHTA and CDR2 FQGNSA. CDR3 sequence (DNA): TGTGCCAGCAGCTTGGTCGCGGCCGGGGAGCTGTTTTTT. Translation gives CASSLVAAGELFF.

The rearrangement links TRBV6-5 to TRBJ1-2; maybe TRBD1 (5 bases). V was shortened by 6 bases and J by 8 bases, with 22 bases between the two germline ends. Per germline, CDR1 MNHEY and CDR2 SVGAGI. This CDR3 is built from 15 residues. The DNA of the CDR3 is TGTGCCAGCAGCCCCGTCGGAGACAGACTACTGGGCTACACCTTC. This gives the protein CASSPVGDRLLGYTF.

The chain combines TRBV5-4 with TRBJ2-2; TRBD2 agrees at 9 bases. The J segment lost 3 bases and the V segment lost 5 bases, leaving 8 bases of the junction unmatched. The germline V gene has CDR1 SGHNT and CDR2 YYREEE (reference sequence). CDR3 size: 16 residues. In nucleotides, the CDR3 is TGTGCCAGCAGTTTTGAGCGGGGGGTCTACACCGGGGAGCTGTTTTTT. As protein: CASSFERGVYTGELFF.